This entry concerns a single T cell receptor beta chain. The entry originates in a study of blood T cell repertoires in COVID-19. Study-level information: Material from acute and convalescent COVID-19 was sourced from the United States, Italy and Spain.

Sequencing was performed with immunoSEQ multiplex PCR; in TCRdb, only in-frame clones are kept and a portion is missing. The data hold 450,000 to 600,000 clones, with 87% observed a single time. In germline, CDR1 is SGHRS, CDR2 YFSETQ. With 4 bases removed from V and 5 bases from J, the gap between germline ends came to 16 bases. This CDR3 region has 15 residues. Sequencing was done on a sample of PBMCs or T cells enriched from blood (not recorded which). The clonotype was recovered from a woman under 30 who had recovered from COVID-19. V is TRBV5-1 and J is TRBJ2-1; D perhaps matches TRBD1 (6 bases). CDR3 loop: CASSPETTGNNEQFF. As DNA, the CDR3 is TGCGCCAGCAGCCCGGAAACCACAGGGAACAATGAGCAGTTCTTC.